Below, one T cell receptor beta chain is given with its context. Its specificity is not known. The sample belongs to a study of tumor and adjacent non-tumor tissue in lung cancer. Study-wide background: Patients comprised over 9 adenocarcinoma, a couple of squamous cell carcinoma and 1 small cell lung cancer. Whole-study findings and limits: Significantly higher TCR diversity was found in tumor than normal lung.

Germline V CDR1 and CDR2: SGHDT, YYEEEE. This CDR3 contains 15 residues. V was shortened by 10 bases and J by 5 bases, with 23 bases between the two germline ends. The library came from three nested PCR rounds adapted from ARM-PCR protocols. TCRdb reprocessed the multiplex PCR reads via MiXCR and lists one record per CDR3 protein. The sample shows more than 60,000 distinct CDR3 sequences, 75% to 85% of them seen only once. RNA was extracted from bulk tissue without any cell sorting. The normal lung tissue was taken more than 3 cm from the tumor edge. This clonotype was sampled from a man aged 55 to 70 with non-small cell lung cancer. The sequenced sample consisted of distant non-tumor lung tissue. The rearrangement links TRBV5-6 to TRBJ2-3; D may be TRBD1 or TRBD2 (5 bases each). The CDR3 loop reads CAGSPAASGGDTQYF. The CDR3 nucleotides are TGTGCCGGATCGCCGGCGGCCTCTGGGGGAGATACGCAGTATTTT.